This TCR beta chain was retrieved from a study of OX40 agonist ivuxolimab in advanced cancers. Study-level background: Patients got intravenous ivuxolimab at 0.01 to 10 mg/kg every 2 weeks. Past anti-PD-1, anti-PD-L1 or anti-CTLA-4 therapy was accepted, and around 40% had received some.

This clone was recorded only once. The antigen is undetermined. Study-level results: Expansion of clones was among the lowest in partial responders at 0.1-3.0 mg/kg. Some patients without response likewise showed low normalized clonal expansion.

The CDR3 length is 15 residues. Germline V gene sequence: CDR1 MDHEN, CDR2 SYDVKM. Germline trimming cut 5 bases from V and 0 bases from J; bases unmatched to any gene: 3. The protocol was immunoSEQ multiplex PCR, while the TCRdb copy is restricted to in-frame clones and leaves out a portion. The table has about 45,000 clones, 88% seen once. The sequence was obtained from an adult with an advanced solid tumor such as melanoma, head and neck, liver or kidney cancer. The material was CD4+ or CD8+ T cells sorted from blood, obtained in a trial of the OX40 agonist ivuxolimab. This chain joins TRBV28 and TRBJ1-4; 7 nucleotides line up with TRBD1. CDR3 nucleotides: TGTGCCAGCAGTCGACAGGGATCAACTAATGAAAAACTGTTTTTT. The encoded protein is CASSRQGSTNEKLFF.